One TCR beta chain is described in this entry. The sample is drawn from a study of PD-1 blockade in classical Hodgkin lymphoma. Data came from immunoSEQ multiplex PCR; TCRdb stores just in-frame clones and leaves some out. The sample lists fewer than 15,000 clones; approximately 79% were seen once. All patients experienced relapse after autologous stem cell transplantation, and brentuximab vedotin exposure was variable. V was shortened by 8 bases and J by 4 bases, with 12 bases between the two germline ends. This CDR3 is built from 13 residues. Germline CDR1 reads MNHNS; CDR2 reads SASEGT. The chain carries TRBV6-1 and TRBJ1-5; perhaps TRBD1 as D (6 bases). The sequencing used peripheral blood mononuclear cells (PBMCs), collected at baseline. The receptor comes from a human donor with classical Hodgkin lymphoma. The CDR3 region is CASSRDINQPQHF. In DNA, the CDR3 is TGTGCCAGCTCTCGGGACATTAATCAGCCCCAGCATTTT.